The subject of this entry is one T cell receptor beta chain. A much larger clonotype is one base distant, so this may be a read error. The sample comes from a study of T cells in Graves' hyperthyroidism and ophthalmopathy. The wider study: Before treatment of any kind, peripheral blood was taken at initial diagnosis.

RNA transcripts gave rise to amplified TCR beta CDR3 regions. HTBI primers were the set used in a first-round RT-PCR of the TCR CDR3. From the multiplex PCR reads, TCRdb called clonotypes with MiXCR, one entry per CDR3 protein. The sample holds 280,000 or so distinct CDR3 sequences, about 16% seen once. This clonotype originated in a woman between 45 and 60 years old with Graves' hyperthyroidism that later progressed to Graves' ophthalmopathy. Sequenced: blood.

This CDR3 is CAISDLGELYGYTF. In nucleotides, the CDR3 is TGTGCCATCAGTGATTTAGGAGAGCTCTATGGCTACACCTTC. This chain connects TRBV10-3 to TRBJ1-2; D unclear. Trimming stripped 3 bases from V and 4 bases from J, with 12 bases between. Germline CDR1 ENHRY, CDR2 SYGVKD. There are 14 residues in the CDR3.